A single sample gave rise to the 8 T cell receptor beta chains below, sequenced in a study of T cell repertoires in cytomegalovirus infection. TCRdb re-derived calls from the reads in MiXCR, one entry per CDR3 protein. The sample carries about 300,000 distinct CDR3 sequences, roughly 24% recorded once. Sequenced sample: PBMCs. The receptors come from a human donor in good health (CMV status not recorded). Some clones in this sample may be carry-over from other donors' samples.

This clonotype appeared a few times. V is TRBV9 and J is TRBJ2-2; no definite D call. This CDR3 is built from 15 residues. Germline V lookup: CDR1 SGDLS, CDR2 YYNGEE. Trimming cost V 0 bases and J 1 base, with 7 bases left between them. Here the CDR3 reads CASSVVQKNTGELFF. CDR3 coding DNA: TGTGCCAGCAGCGTAGTACAGAAGAACACCGGGGAGCTGTTTTTT. The variable domain in full, completed from reference TRBV9 and TRBJ2-2, reads DSGVTQTPKHLITATGQRVTLRCSPRSGDLSVYWYQQSLDQGLQFLIQYYNGEERAKGNILERFSAQQFPDLHSELNLSSLELGDSALYFCASSVVQKNTGELFFGEGSRLTVL.

This clonotype has more than one count but fewer than ten. This chain uses TRBV28 with TRBJ1-5, with D possibly being TRBD1 (5 bases). This CDR3 is built from 19 residues. Trimming took 2 bases from V and 5 from J, leaving 25 bases between them. Germline V gene data show CDR1 as MDHEN and CDR2 as SYDVKM. CDR3 bases: TGTGCCAGCAGTTTAGTAGGGGTTTTCGCAGGCAATGCAGATCAGCCCCAGCATTTT. It specifies CASSLVGVFAGNADQPQHF.

V usage is TRBV7-2 and J usage is TRBJ2-3; D ambiguous. The CDR3 contains 12 residues. The V end was cut by 6 bases, the J end by 4 bases, with 8 bases between. Germline V gene lookup returns CDR1 SGHTA and CDR2 FQGNSA. The CDR3 DNA reads as TGTGCCAGCAGGAGTTCCTCAGATACGCAGTATTTT. Translated: CASRSSSDTQYF. Full variable domain (outside the CDR3, taken from reference TRBV7-2 and TRBJ2-3): GAGVSQSPSNKVTEKGKDVELRCDPISGHTALYWYRQSLGQGLEFLIYFQGNSAPDKSGLPSDRFSAERTGGSVSTLTIQRTQQEDSAVYLCASRSSSDTQYFGPGTRLTVL.

The J gene is TRBJ1-1, the V gene TRBV20-1, with D possibly being TRBD1 (5 bases). Between the trimmed V and J ends, which lost 2 bases and 0 bases, there was a span of 13 bases. CDR1 DFQATT and CDR2 SNEGSKA come from the germline V gene (reference sequence). The CDR3 is made up of 15 amino acids. CDR3 DNA: TGCAGTGCTAGACGTACCATACAGGTGAACACTGAAGCTTTCTTT. It codes for CSARRTIQVNTEAFF.

This chain joins TRBV29-1 and TRBJ1-5; perhaps TRBD1 as D (6 bases). This CDR3 comprises 13 residues. Trimming took 6 bases from V and 3 from J, leaving 12 bases between them. The germline V gene encodes CDR1 SQVTM and CDR2 ANQGSEA. The CDR3 DNA follows: TGCAGCGTGTCCTGGACAGACAATCAGCCCCAGCATTTT. Translation gives CSVSWTDNQPQHF.

The sample holds a few counts of this clonotype. The CDR3 region has the DNA TGCAGTGCTAGAGATCCAACTAGCGGGAGTTCCTACAATGAGCAGTTCTTC. This encodes CSARDPTSGSSYNEQFF. V usage is TRBV20-1 and J usage is TRBJ2-1; 11 bases map to TRBD2. The V gene's germline CDR1 is DFQATT and CDR2 SNEGSKA (reference sequence). V gave up 0 bases and J gave up 1 base; unmatched junction bases: 5. The CDR3 is made up of 17 amino acids.

The rearrangement links TRBV7-2 to TRBJ2-7; 10 bases fit TRBD2. The trim removed 1 base at V and 2 bases at J, leaving 5 bases unmatched. The germline V gene encodes CDR1 SGHTA and CDR2 FQGNSA. The CDR3 is made up of 16 amino acids. CDR3 nucleotide sequence: TGTGCCAGCAGCTTAGACCTAGCGGGAGTCCCCTACGAGCAGTACTTC. As protein: CASSLDLAGVPYEQYF.

This clonotype was observed once. V is TRBV11-2 and J is TRBJ2-4; 12 bases fit TRBD1. Per germline, CDR1 SGHAT and CDR2 FQNNGV. CDR3 length: 18 amino acids. The junction had 10 bases not matched to a gene; V was cut back by 6 bases and J by 1 base. The chain's CDR3 is CASRPGTGGARAKNIQYF. CDR3 sequence (DNA): TGTGCCAGCAGACCCGGGACAGGGGGCGCGAGGGCCAAAAACATTCAGTACTTC. The variable domain in full, with the rest retrieved from reference TRBV11-2 and TRBJ2-4, is EAGVAQSPRYKIIEKRQSVAFWCNPISGHATLYWYQQILGQGPKLLIQFQNNGVVDDSQLPKDRFSAERLKGVDSTLKIQPAKLEDSAVYLCASRPGTGGARAKNIQYFGAGTRLSVL.